The present T cell receptor (beta chain) was sequenced within a study of HIV-infected patients and healthy controls. V trimming: 2 bases; J trimming: 1 base; junction bases outside the gene matches: 9. Looked up from germline, CDR1 is SQVTM and CDR2 is ANQGSEA. CDR3 size: 17 residues. This clonotype has more than one count but fewer than ten. TCRdb called the 5' RACE reads again in MiXCR, with one record for every CDR3 protein. Seen here are 15,000 to 20,000 distinct CDR3 sequences, over 15% observed once, and the top ten hold roughly a quarter. The chain carries TRBV29-1 and TRBJ2-1, with TRBD2 matching 9 bases. Material for sequencing was CD8+ T cells from blood. This receptor was identified in a human donor in good health. The CDR3 DNA is TGCAGCGTTGAATTAGCGGGAGTGTATAGGTCCTACAATGAGCAGTTCTTC. Amino acid sequence: CSVELAGVYRSYNEQFF.